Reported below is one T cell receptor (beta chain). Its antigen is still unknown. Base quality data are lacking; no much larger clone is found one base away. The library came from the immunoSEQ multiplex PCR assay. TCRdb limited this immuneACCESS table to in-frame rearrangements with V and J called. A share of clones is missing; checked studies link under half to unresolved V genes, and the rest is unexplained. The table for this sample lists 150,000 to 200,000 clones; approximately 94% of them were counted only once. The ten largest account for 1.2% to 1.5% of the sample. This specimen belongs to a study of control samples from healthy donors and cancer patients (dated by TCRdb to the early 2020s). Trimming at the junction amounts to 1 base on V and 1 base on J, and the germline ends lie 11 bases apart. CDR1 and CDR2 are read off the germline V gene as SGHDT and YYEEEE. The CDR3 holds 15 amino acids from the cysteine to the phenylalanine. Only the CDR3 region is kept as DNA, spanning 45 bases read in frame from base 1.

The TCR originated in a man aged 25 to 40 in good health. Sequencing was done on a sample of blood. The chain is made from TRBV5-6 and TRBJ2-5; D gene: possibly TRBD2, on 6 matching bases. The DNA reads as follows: TGTGCCAGCAGCTTGAATGGAGGGACCCAAGAGACCCAGTACTTC. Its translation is CASSLNGGTQETQYF.